This T cell receptor beta chain is drawn from a study of cytomegalovirus exposure and HLA in healthy donors. Overall study context: Later, an analysis reported that the 120 or so validation repertoires had used the same platform as the roughly 680 first-cohort repertoires.

V gave up 3 bases and J gave up 0 bases, with 6 bases separating them. Germline V gene lookup returns CDR1 SEHNR and CDR2 FQNEAQ (reference sequence). The CDR3 is 13 residues long. Findings and caveats of the study: Confirmation was obtained in vitro that three CMV-associated chains are specific for CMV antigens.

This clone was recorded a few times. Its antigen is undetermined. Method: immunoSEQ multiplex PCR; TCRdb's copy keeps in-frame clones and lacks some. The sample records about 170,000 clones, 86% being singletons. V and J are TRBV7-9 and TRBJ2-7; D is unclear. The sample comprised PBMCs. The origin of this receptor is a man aged 18 to 30 in good health and CMV-seropositive. DNA of the CDR3: TGTGCCAGCAGCTTTAGCAGCTCCTACGAGCAGTACTTC. It is translated as CASSFSSSYEQYF.